This TCR beta chain stems from a study of T cells in women clearing cervical HPV infection. Study outcomes and limitations: TRBV6-7 relative abundance averaged approximately 0.11% in cases and under 0.2% in controls.

Trimming at V came to 4 bases and at J to 0 bases, leaving 9 bases not matched to a gene. The CDR3 covers 16 residues. Germline values: CDR1 LNHDA, CDR2 SQIVND (reference sequence). Measured with immunoSEQ multiplex PCR; TCRdb has only the in-frame clones, and not every one. The sample includes around 39,000 clones. With regard to this clone: The antigen remains undetermined. The read ends 3 residues early relative to the CDR3; the germline J gene fills the gap.

The origin of this receptor is a woman aged 18 to 75 with a cervical HPV16 infection that either progressed to CIN3+ or cleared (not recorded which). Input material: blood buffy coat. V gene TRBV19 combines with J gene TRBJ2-7; 7 positions match TRBD1. The sequenced CDR3 bases are TGTGCCAGTAGTACAAACAGGGGAAGTAGCTCCTACGAG. It translates to CASSTNRGSSSYE. The entire CDR3 is CASSTNRGSSSYEQYF.